The clone carrying this TCR beta chain was found a few times. Its matching antigen is unknown. Its ends do not fully match the called genes, so a read error is possible. Measured with immunoSEQ multiplex PCR; TCRdb has only the in-frame clones, and not every one. The sample comprises 75,000 to 100,000 clones, around 43% of which are singletons, and over 12% rests with the top ten. This entry belongs to a study of shared clonotypes between healthy human individuals. Study observations and caveats: Represented genetic and exposure-history diversity was restricted by having few donors.

The sequencing sample was made of PBMCs. The sequence was obtained from a woman in her 40s in good health. Some clones in this sample may be carry-over from other donors' samples.

CDR3 DNA: TGTGCCAGCAGTGAATCTGAACAGGGTCCTTCTGGAAACACCACATATTTT. Protein: CASSESEQGPSGNTTYF. This chain links TRBV25-1 with TRBJ1-3, with D possibly TRBD1 on 6 matching bases. The length of the CDR3 is 17 residues. Germline CDR1 reads MGHDK; CDR2 reads SYGVNS.